This entry describes one T cell receptor (beta chain). The data were obtained in a study of CD8 T cells in ankylosing spondylitis. Germline V gene sequence: CDR1 LNHDA, CDR2 SQIVND (reference sequence). V was trimmed by 6 bases and J by 6 bases, leaving 17 bases between them. The CDR3 is made up of 14 amino acids. Each CDR3 protein is one row after TCRdb ran MiXCR on the 5' RACE reads. The table has more than 250,000 distinct CDR3 sequences, approximately 10% seen once. This chain connects TRBV19 to TRBJ1-1; possible D gene TRBD1, 5 bases. The receptor was isolated from a female donor with ankylosing spondylitis or in good health (not recorded which). Input material: blood, either unsorted or a sorted T cell fraction (not recorded which). CDR3 sequence (DNA): TGTGCCAGTAGCCGCGAAGGGGTGCGGGCTGAAGCTTTCTTT. Translated, it gives CASSREGVRAEAFF.